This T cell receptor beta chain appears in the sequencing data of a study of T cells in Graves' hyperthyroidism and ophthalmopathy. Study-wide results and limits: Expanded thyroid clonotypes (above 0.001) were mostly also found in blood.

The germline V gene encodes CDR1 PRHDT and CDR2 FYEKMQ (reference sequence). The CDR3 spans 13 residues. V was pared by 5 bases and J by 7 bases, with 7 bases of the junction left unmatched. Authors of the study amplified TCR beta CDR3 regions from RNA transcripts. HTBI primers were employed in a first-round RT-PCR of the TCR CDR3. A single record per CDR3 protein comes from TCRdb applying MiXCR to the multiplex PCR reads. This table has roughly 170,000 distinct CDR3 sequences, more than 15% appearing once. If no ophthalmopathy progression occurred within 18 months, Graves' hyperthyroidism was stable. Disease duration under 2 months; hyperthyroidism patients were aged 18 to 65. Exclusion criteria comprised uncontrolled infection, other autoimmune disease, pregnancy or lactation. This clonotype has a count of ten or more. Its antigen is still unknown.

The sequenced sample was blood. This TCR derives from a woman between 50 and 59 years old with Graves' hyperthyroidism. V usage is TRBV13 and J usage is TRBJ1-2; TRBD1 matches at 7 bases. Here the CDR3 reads CASSPRRGVGYTF. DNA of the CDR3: TGTGCCAGCAGCCCCCGCAGGGGGGTTGGCTACACCTTC.